This is a list of T cell receptor beta chains from one sample in a study of cytomegalovirus exposure and HLA in healthy donors. Sequencing used immunoSEQ multiplex PCR; TCRdb keeps in-frame clones, though not all of them. This sample has about 140,000 clones; roughly 74% occur once, and the top ten carry around 3.2%. The sequenced material came from PBMCs. The receptor source for this set is a man in his forties in good health and CMV-seronegative. The CDR3 runs from the conserved cysteine through the conserved F or W. The D gene is left open where the match is weak. Part of the rows lack a size; the others show once, few, many or a class for expanded clones.

V,size,D,J,DNA,CDR3
TRBV5-8,.,.,TRBJ1-1,TGTGCCAGCAGCTTGGTTGGTTCGGAGCGGGCTTTCTTT,CASSLVGSERAFF
TRBV4-2,.,TRBD2,TRBJ2-5,TGTGCCAGCAGCCAAGGACTAGCGGGGGCACACCAAGAGACCCAGTACTTC,CASSQGLAGAHQETQYF
TRBV10-3,.,TRBD1,TRBJ2-3,TGTGCCATCAGGGGACAGGGCAGTACAGATACGCAGTATTTT,CAIRGQGSTDTQYF
TRBV4-2,few,.,TRBJ2-7,TGTGCCAGCAGCCAAGGCGTAAAAACGGGGACCTACGAGCAGTACTTC,CASSQGVKTGTYEQYF
TRBV27,.,.,TRBJ2-2,TGTGCCAGCAGTTTATCGTTCAGGGTAGACACCGGGGAGCTGTTTTTT,CASSLSFRVDTGELFF
TRBV2,.,TRBD1,TRBJ2-2,TGTGCCAGCAAGGGACAGGCGAACACCGGGGAGCTGTTTTTT,CASKGQANTGELFF
TRBV19,.,TRBD1,TRBJ2-3,TGTGCCAGTAGTAGGACAGGGGTTGGCACAGATACGCAGTATTTT,CASSRTGVGTDTQYF
TRBV27,.,.,TRBJ1-4,TGTGCCAGCACTGCGGGTACTAATGAAAAACTGTTTTTT,CASTAGTNEKLFF
TRBV29-1,few,TRBD1,TRBJ2-7,TGCAGCGTTGGCCGGACAGGGGGAATCTACGAGCAGTACTTC,CSVGRTGGIYEQYF
TRBV5-6,.,.,TRBJ1-2,TGTGCCAGCAGCTTGGAGGCAGGCGGGGCTCTTAACTATGGCTACACCTTC,CASSLEAGGALNYGYTF
TRBV6-1,few,.,TRBJ1-2,TGTGCCAGCAGTGAAGTAGCTTCTAACTATGGCTACACCTTC,CASSEVASNYGYTF
TRBV27,.,.,TRBJ2-7,TGTGCCAGCAGTTTATCGGGGCTTACCTACGAGCAGTACTTC,CASSLSGLTYEQYF
TRBV27,.,.,TRBJ2-1,TGTGCCAGCAGTTTCCAACTAGCCTACAATGAGCAGTTCTTC,CASSFQLAYNEQFF
TRBV4-3,few,.,TRBJ1-2,TGCGCCAGCAGCCAAGGACAGACTAACTATGGCTACACCTTC,CASSQGQTNYGYTF
TRBV29-1,.,.,TRBJ2-7,TGCAGCGTTGAAGGCAGGACAGAGAGCTCCTACGAGCAGTACTTC,CSVEGRTESSYEQYF
TRBV5-4,.,TRBD2,TRBJ2-1,TGTGCCAGCAGCTCACCCGGGACTACGGCCTACAATGAGCAGTTCTTC,CASSSPGTTAYNEQFF
TRBV19,.,TRBD1,TRBJ1-4,TGTGCCAGTAGTCCGGACAGGGAAGATAATGAAAAACTGTTTTTT,CASSPDREDNEKLFF
TRBV29-1,.,.,TRBJ1-4,TGCAGCGGTAGACGGGCAACTAATGAAAAACTGTTTTTT,CSGRRATNEKLFF
TRBV18,.,TRBD1,TRBJ1-1,TGTGCCAGCTCACCATATGCCGGGACAGACTACACTGAAGCTTTCTTT,CASSPYAGTDYTEAFF
TRBV9,many,.,TRBJ1-1,TGTGCCAGCAGCGTAGGACAGTTGAACACTGAAGCTTTCTTT,CASSVGQLNTEAFF
TRBV27,.,.,TRBJ1-2,TGTGCCAGCAGTTTATACTCCGGGACCCCCCGGGGGTACACCTTC,CASSLYSGTPRGYTF
TRBV6-1,.,.,TRBJ1-1,TGTGCCAGCAGAGACTTGAACACTGAAGCTTTCTTT,CASRDLNTEAFF
TRBV6-5,.,.,TRBJ2-3,TGTGCCAGCCGATACCAACGAGCAGGGACAGATACGCAGTATTTT,CASRYQRAGTDTQYF
TRBV14,.,.,TRBJ1-6,TGTGCCAGCAGCCAAGATCACAGGGCCCTCCACTTT,CASSQDHRALHF
TRBV11-2,.,.,TRBJ1-3,TGTGCCAGCAGCTTAAGGCGGGGCAGGATAGGAAACACCATATATTTT,CASSLRRGRIGNTIYF
TRBV6-5,.,.,TRBJ2-7,TGTGCCAGCAGCCGCCACCGGGACACTCTCTACGAGCAGTACTTC,CASSRHRDTLYEQYF
TRBV11-2,.,.,TRBJ1-2,TGTGCCAGCAGCCCCAGGGTTTATGGCTACACCTTC,CASSPRVYGYTF
TRBV9,.,TRBD1,TRBJ2-5,TGTGCCAGCAGCCCGCAAATAGGGACAGGCAGGACTCAAGAGACCCAGTACTTC,CASSPQIGTGRTQETQYF
TRBV18,.,TRBD1,TRBJ1-1,TGTGCCAGCTCACCAGACAGGGCCGGGGTCACTGAAGCTTTCTTT,CASSPDRAGVTEAFF
TRBV6-5,few,.,TRBJ1-5,TGTGCCAGCAGTTACTCACTTAATCAGCCCCAGCATTTT,CASSYSLNQPQHF
TRBV11-2,.,.,TRBJ1-5,TGTGCCAGCAGCTTACAGGGGAATTCAGCTCAGCCCCAGCATTTT,CASSLQGNSAQPQHF
TRBV14,.,.,TRBJ2-3,TGTGCCAGCGGCACCTTGGCAGATACGCAGTATTTT,CASGTLADTQYF
TRBV5-4,.,TRBD1,TRBJ2-1,TGTGCCAGCAGCTTTATAACAGGGGATCACAATGAGCAGTTCTTC,CASSFITGDHNEQFF
TRBV5-1,once,.,TRBJ1-1,TGCGCCAGCAGCGAGGGACACCGGTGGGACACTGAAGCTTTCTTT,CASSEGHRWDTEAFF
TRBV7-2,.,.,TRBJ2-5,TGTGCCAGCAGCTTCTGGGGCATGGGGGAGACCCAGTACTTC,CASSFWGMGETQYF
TRBV6-1,.,.,TRBJ2-1,TGTGCCAGCAGGGCCGGGGACAACAATGAGCAGTTCTTC,CASRAGDNNEQFF
TRBV6-1,.,.,TRBJ1-5,TGTGCCAGCAGTCTCGGAGGAGGAGAGTCCCAGCATTTT,CASSLGGGESQHF
TRBV29-1,.,.,TRBJ2-6,TGCAGCGTTCGTGAGGGTTCGTCTGGGGCCAACGTCCTGACTTTC,CSVREGSSGANVLTF
TRBV5-1,once,TRBD1,TRBJ1-2,TGCGCCAGCAGCACCGGACAGGGGGTACACTATGGCTACACCTTC,CASSTGQGVHYGYTF
TRBV2,few,TRBD1,TRBJ1-1,TGTGCCGGGACCGGACAGGTTAACACTGAAGCTTTCTTT,CAGTGQVNTEAFF
TRBV18,.,.,TRBJ1-4,TGTGCCAGCTCACCGCTTCTGGGGGCGCAGAATGAAAAACTGTTTTTT,CASSPLLGAQNEKLFF
TRBV7-2,once,.,TRBJ2-5,TGTGCCAGCAGCTACCAGGGGGGAGGAGAGACCCAGTACTTC,CASSYQGGGETQYF
TRBV7-9,.,.,TRBJ2-7,TGTTCCAGCATCCCAGTCGGGACTGCCGCCTACGAGCAGTACTTC,CSSIPVGTAAYEQYF